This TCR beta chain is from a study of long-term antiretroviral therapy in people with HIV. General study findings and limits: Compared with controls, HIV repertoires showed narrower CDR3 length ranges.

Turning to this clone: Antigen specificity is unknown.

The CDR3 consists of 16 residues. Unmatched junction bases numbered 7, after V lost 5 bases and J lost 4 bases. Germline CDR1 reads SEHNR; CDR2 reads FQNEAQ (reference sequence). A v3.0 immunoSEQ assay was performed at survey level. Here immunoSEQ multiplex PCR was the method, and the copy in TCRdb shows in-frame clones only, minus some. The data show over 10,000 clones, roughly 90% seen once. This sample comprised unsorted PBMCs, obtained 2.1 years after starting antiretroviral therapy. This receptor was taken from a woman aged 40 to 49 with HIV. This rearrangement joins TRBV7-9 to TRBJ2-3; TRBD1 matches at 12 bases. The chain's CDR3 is CASSPGQGALADTQYF. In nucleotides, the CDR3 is TGTGCCAGCAGCCCGGGACAGGGGGCATTGGCAGATACGCAGTATTTT.